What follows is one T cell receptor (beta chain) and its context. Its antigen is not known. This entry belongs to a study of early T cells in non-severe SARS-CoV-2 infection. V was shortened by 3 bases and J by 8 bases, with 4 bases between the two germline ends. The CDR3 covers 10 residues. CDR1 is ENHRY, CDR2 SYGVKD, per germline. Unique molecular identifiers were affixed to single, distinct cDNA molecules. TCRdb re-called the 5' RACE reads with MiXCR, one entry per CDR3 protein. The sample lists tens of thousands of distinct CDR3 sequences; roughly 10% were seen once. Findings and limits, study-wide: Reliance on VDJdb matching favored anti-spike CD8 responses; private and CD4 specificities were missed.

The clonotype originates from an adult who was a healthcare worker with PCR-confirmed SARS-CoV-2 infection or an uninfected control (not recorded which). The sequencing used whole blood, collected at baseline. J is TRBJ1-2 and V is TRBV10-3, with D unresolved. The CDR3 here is CAISDGGYTF. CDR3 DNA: TGTGCCATCAGTGACGGCGGCTACACCTTC.